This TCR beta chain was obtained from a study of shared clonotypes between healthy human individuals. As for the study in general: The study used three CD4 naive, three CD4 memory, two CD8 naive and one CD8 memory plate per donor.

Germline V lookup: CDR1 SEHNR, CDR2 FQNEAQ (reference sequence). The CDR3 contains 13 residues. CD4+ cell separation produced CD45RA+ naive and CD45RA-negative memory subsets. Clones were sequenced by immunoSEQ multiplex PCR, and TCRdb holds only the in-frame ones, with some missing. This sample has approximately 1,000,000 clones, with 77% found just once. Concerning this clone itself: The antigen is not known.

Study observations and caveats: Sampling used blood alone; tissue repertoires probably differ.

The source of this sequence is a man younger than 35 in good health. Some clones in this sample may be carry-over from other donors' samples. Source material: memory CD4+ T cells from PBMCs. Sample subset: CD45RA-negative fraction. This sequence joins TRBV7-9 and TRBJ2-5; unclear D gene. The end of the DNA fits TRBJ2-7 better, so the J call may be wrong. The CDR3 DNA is TGTGCCAGCAGCTACGGGCCCCCCTACGAGCAGTACTTC. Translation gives CASSYGPPYEQYF.